One and the same sample provided the 18 T cell receptor beta chains below, sequenced in a study of technical replicates of blood from a handful of donors. Sequencing was performed with immunoSEQ multiplex PCR; in TCRdb, only in-frame clones are kept and a portion is missing. The table includes about 82,000 clones, around 94% detected once. Sequencing used T cells isolated from PBMCs. These receptors all stem from a human donor in good health.

This rearrangement joins TRBV13 to TRBJ1-2, with D tentatively TRBD1 (5 bases). This CDR3 spans 12 amino acids. Germline V CDR1 and CDR2: PRHDT, FYEKMQ (reference sequence). With 3 bases removed from V and 8 bases from J, the gap between germline ends came to 10 bases. The CDR3, as DNA: TGTGCCAGCAGCTTGCCAGGGTACGGCTACACCTTC. Its translation is CASSLPGYGYTF. The variable domain in full, with the rest retrieved from reference TRBV13 and TRBJ1-2, is AAGVIQSPRHLIKEKRETATLKCYPIPRHDTVYWYQQGPGQDPQFLISFYEKMQSDKGSIPDRFSAQQFSDYHSELNMSSLELGDSALYFCASSLPGYGYTFGSGTRLTVV.

The J gene is TRBJ2-7, the V gene TRBV18, with TRBD2 identical over 7 bases. Per the germline V gene, CDR1 is KGHSH and CDR2 is LQKENI. Unmatched junction bases numbered 5, after V lost 6 bases and J lost 3 bases. CDR3 size: 13 residues. In nucleotides, the CDR3 is TGTGCCAGCTCCCCCCCGGGGGGCTACGAGCAGTACTTC. Translation: CASSPPGGYEQYF. The whole variable domain, filled in from reference TRBV18 and TRBJ2-7, reads NAGVMQNPRHLVRRRGQEARLRCSPMKGHSHVYWYRQLPEEGLKFMVYLQKENIIDESGMPKERFSAEFPKEGPSILRIQQVVRGDSAAYFCASSPPGGYEQYFGPGTRLTVT.

This chain uses TRBV6-5 with TRBJ2-1; 9 nucleotides line up with TRBD1. V lost 4 bases to trimming and J lost 9 bases; unmatched junction nucleotides: 4. The CDR3 runs to 13 residues. The germline CDR1 and CDR2 sequences are MNHEY and SVGAGI. CDR3 in amino acids: CASSSQGAGEQFF. The CDR3 coding sequence is TGTGCCAGCAGTTCACAGGGGGCTGGTGAGCAGTTCTTC.

V usage is TRBV10-3 and J usage is TRBJ1-1, with D hard to call. This CDR3 contains 14 residues. V was pared by 1 base and J by 1 base, with 7 bases between. CDR1 and CDR2 from the germline V gene are ENHRY and SYGVKD. The CDR3 spells CAISEWAQNTEAFF. Written as DNA, the CDR3 is TGTGCCATCAGTGAGTGGGCCCAGAACACTGAAGCTTTCTTT.

The CDR3 DNA reads TGTGCCAGCTGGGGAGGGGATCTGTATGGCTACACCTTC. It encodes CASWGGDLYGYTF. This chain joins TRBV7-8 and TRBJ1-2; possibly TRBD1 for D (5 bases). The CDR3 totals 13 residues. From germline, CDR1 is SGHVS and CDR2 FQNEAQ. With 8 bases removed from V and 5 bases from J, the gap between germline ends came to 15 bases.

The chain has TRBV5-6 and TRBJ2-3; D perhaps matches TRBD2 (6 bases). V dropped 0 bases and J dropped 1 base, with 9 bases sitting between them. CDR3 length equals 15 residues. The germline gives CDR1 SGHDT, CDR2 YYEEEE. The CDR3 is CASSLEVAGTDTQYF. The CDR3 DNA reads as TGTGCCAGCAGCTTGGAGGTAGCGGGCACAGATACGCAGTATTTT.

The J gene is TRBJ2-4, the V gene TRBV7-2; TRBD1 aligns across 9 bases. Trimming removed 5 bases from V and 6 bases from J; junction bases left unmatched: 11. This CDR3 is built from 16 residues. CDR1 and CDR2 from the germline V gene are SGHTA and FQGNSA. The CDR3 DNA reads TGTGCCAGCAGCGCTCCAACAGGGGGCGTCGGAAACATTCAGTACTTC. Its translation is CASSAPTGGVGNIQYF.

This chain connects TRBV29-1 to TRBJ1-5, with TRBD1 matching 7 bases. Germline V CDR1 and CDR2: SQVTM, ANQGSEA. V dropped 7 bases and J dropped 1; count of bases not matched to a gene: 7. This CDR3 has 14 residues. The CDR3, as DNA: TGCAGCGCTTCACAGGGGTCAAGCAATCAGCCCCAGCATTTT. It is translated as CSASQGSSNQPQHF.

J is TRBJ2-7 and V is TRBV5-5; maybe TRBD2 (6 bases). CDR1 and CDR2 (germline): SGHKS, YYEKEE (reference sequence). Trimming removed 2 bases at V and 3 bases at J, with 12 bases between. The CDR3 is 14 residues long. Written as DNA, the CDR3 is TGTGCCAGCAGCTTCTCAACTAGCAACTACGAGCAGTACTTC. It translates to CASSFSTSNYEQYF.

The V gene is TRBV7-3, the J gene TRBJ2-7; possibly TRBD1 for D (5 bases). The CDR3 extends over 17 amino acids. Trimming shortened V by 6 bases and J by 2 bases, and 23 bases separated the two germline ends. Germline V CDR1 and CDR2: SGHTA, FQGTGA. CDR3 sequence reads: CASSLIPLGVVTYEQYF. DNA for the CDR3: TGTGCCAGCAGTCTAATACCATTAGGGGTCGTCACCTACGAGCAGTACTTC.

This rearrangement joins TRBV6-1 to TRBJ1-5; 12 bases are a match to TRBD1. The CDR3 is 19 residues long. With V trimmed by 3 bases and J by 6 bases, 15 bases remained unmatched. CDR1 MNHNS and CDR2 SASEGT come from the germline V gene. For the CDR3, the DNA is TGTGCCAGCAGTGAGGCCGGGACAGGGGGCGTATGGCAAATTCAGCCCCAGCATTTT. It translates to CASSEAGTGGVWQIQPQHF.

The rearrangement joins TRBV7-9 to TRBJ2-7; no reliable D call. The germline V gene encodes CDR1 SEHNR and CDR2 FQNEAQ (reference sequence). CDR3 size: 11 residues. Trimming pared 7 bases from V and 3 bases from J, leaving 7 bases between. Here the CDR3 DNA reads TGTGCCAGCACCCCTTACTACGAGCAGTACTTC. Translated, it gives CASTPYYEQYF.

The chain employs TRBV19 and TRBJ1-2, with 8 bases that match TRBD1. CDR1 LNHDA and CDR2 SQIVND come from the germline V gene (reference sequence). Trimming cost V 4 bases and J 0 bases; bases outside gene matches: 4. This CDR3 contains 15 residues. The CDR3 nucleotides are TGTGCCAGTAGTACGAGACAGGGGCCTAACTATGGCTACACCTTC. It specifies CASSTRQGPNYGYTF.

V gene TRBV19 combines with J gene TRBJ1-1; possibly TRBD1 for D (5 bases). Germline lookup yields CDR1 LNHDA and CDR2 SQIVND (reference sequence). This CDR3 is 12 amino acids long. V was shortened by 9 bases and J by 6 bases, with 14 bases between the two germline ends. CDR3 sequence: CASSRVSAEAFF. The CDR3 region has the DNA TGTGCCAGCTCCAGGGTTTCGGCTGAAGCTTTCTTT.

The V gene is TRBV6-4, the J gene TRBJ2-2; possibly TRBD2 for D (5 bases). This CDR3 is 14 amino acids long. With 2 bases removed from V and 5 bases from J, the gap between germline ends came to 9 bases. CDR1 is MRHNA and CDR2 is SNTAGT in the germline V gene. The CDR3 here is CASSDRPGTGELFF. The CDR3 coding sequence is TGTGCCAGCAGTGACAGGCCGGGAACCGGGGAGCTGTTTTTT.

The chain combines TRBV6-4 with TRBJ2-5, with TRBD2 identical over 9 bases. Looked up from germline, CDR1 is MRHNA and CDR2 is SNTAGT. The CDR3 contains 16 residues. Trimming cost V 0 bases and J 5 bases; bases outside gene matches: 7. CDR3: CASSDSSAGGPETQYF. CDR3 DNA: TGTGCCAGCAGTGACTCGTCTGCGGGAGGGCCTGAGACCCAGTACTTC.

This chain uses TRBV9 with TRBJ1-1; TRBD1 matches 7 bases. The CDR3 consists of 17 residues. V lost 3 bases, J lost 3 bases, and 14 bases stayed unmatched. The germline V gene encodes CDR1 SGDLS and CDR2 YYNGEE. CDR3 nucleotides: TGTGCCAGCAGCGCGGCGTCTCCATGGACAGGACACACTGAAGCTTTCTTT. Translating gives CASSAASPWTGHTEAFF.

The chain has TRBV10-3 and TRBJ2-2; the match to TRBD1 covers 9 bases. V dropped 3 bases and J dropped 3; count of bases not matched to a gene: 11. The CDR3 is 18 amino acids. CDR1 is ENHRY and CDR2 is SYGVKD in the germline V gene. CDR3 bases: TGTGCCATCAGTGAAGGGACAGGGAAGGGGAGTTACACCGGGGAGCTGTTTTTT. Protein sequence: CAISEGTGKGSYTGELFF.